The 24 T cell receptor beta chains presented below share a single source sample, sequenced in a study of cytomegalovirus exposure and HLA in healthy donors. Primers for the PCR totalled 60 Vbeta and 13 Jbeta. The table came from immunoSEQ multiplex PCR; TCRdb's copy has only in-frame clones and leaves some out. Of some 200,000 clones listed, around 78% are singletons. Material for sequencing was PBMCs. The receptors here all came from a woman aged 25 to 39 in good health and CMV-seropositive.

The count of this clone is one. The rearrangement joins TRBV7-2 to TRBJ1-5; D ambiguous. The CDR3 covers 14 residues. CDR1 is SGHTA, CDR2 FQGNSA, per germline. Trimming removed 1 base from V and 9 bases from J, with 13 bases in between. The CDR3 loop is CASSLGWAMLPQHF. In DNA form, the CDR3 reads TGTGCCAGCAGCTTAGGGTGGGCTATGCTGCCCCAGCATTTT.

The chain carries TRBV5-8 and TRBJ1-2, with 10 positions matching TRBD1. This CDR3 region has 16 residues. Germline loops: CDR1 SGHTS, CDR2 YDEGEE. V was pared by 3 bases and J by 5 bases, with 10 bases of the junction left unmatched. CDR3 in DNA: TGTGCCAGCAGCTCACCGGGACAGGGGCGACTATATGGCTACACCTTC. Translation gives CASSSPGQGRLYGYTF.

Regarding this clone: A far larger clone is off by one base, so a read error is likely. The chain couples TRBV7-6 to TRBJ2-7, with TRBD1 matching 10 bases. V shed 5 bases and J 3 bases; nucleotides not matched to a gene: 13. The germline CDR1 and CDR2 sequences are SGHVS and FNYEAQ. This CDR3 spans 17 amino acids. The CDR3 nucleotides are TGTGCCAGCAGCCCTTATTTGGGGGGGACAGGGGACTACGAGCAGTACTTC. Its translation: CASSPYLGGTGDYEQYF.

The chain couples TRBV4-3 to TRBJ2-3; 8 nucleotides match TRBD1. V shed 1 base and J 1 base; nucleotides not matched to a gene: 4. The CDR3 contains 16 residues. Per the germline V gene, CDR1 is LGHNA and CDR2 is YSLEER. For the CDR3, the DNA is TGCGCCAGCAGCCAAGCGAGGGGACAGGGCACAGATACGCAGTATTTT. It encodes CASSQARGQGTDTQYF.

The chain is built from TRBV7-9 and TRBJ1-2; D is unresolved. This CDR3 is built from 12 residues. V gave up 3 bases and J gave up 7 bases, with 9 bases separating them. The germline gives CDR1 SEHNR, CDR2 FQNEAQ (reference sequence). The CDR3 spells CASSLNDSGYTF. The CDR3 coding sequence is TGTGCCAGCAGCTTGAACGATAGTGGCTACACCTTC.

This chain joins TRBV27 and TRBJ1-1, with unresolved D. V lost 5 bases to trimming and J lost 7 bases, with 17 bases between them. The CDR3 loop spans 14 amino acids. Germline CDR1 reads MNHEY; CDR2 reads SMNVEV (reference sequence). This chain's CDR3 is CASSLKPQQNEAFF. CDR3 bases: TGTGCCAGCAGTCTTAAACCCCAACAGAATGAAGCTTTCTTT.

This clone turned up a few times. V and J are TRBV4-1 and TRBJ1-2; D remains unclear. Per the germline V gene, CDR1 is MGHRA and CDR2 is YSYEKL. Trimming removed 4 bases from V and 2 bases from J, with 11 bases in between. The CDR3 sequence is 14 residues long. CDR3 in DNA: TGCGCCAGCAGCCCTGGCGGCTTCAACTATGGCTACACCTTC. This sequence encodes CASSPGGFNYGYTF.

The chain joins TRBV4-1 to TRBJ2-3; a weak D match, TRBD1 (5 bases). V lost 0 bases and J 3 bases, leaving 10 bases between the germline ends. CDR1 MGHRA and CDR2 YSYEKL come from the germline V gene. This CDR3 comprises 15 residues. Written as DNA, the CDR3 is TGCGCCAGCAGCCAAGACAGGGAAGGGACAGATACGCAGTATTTT. It specifies CASSQDREGTDTQYF.

The genes are TRBV15 and TRBJ1-1; tentatively, D is TRBD1 (5 bases). V was cut by 6 bases and J by 1 base, with 15 bases left in between. The CDR3 is 15 residues long. Germline V gene sequence: CDR1 LNHNV, CDR2 YYDKDF (reference sequence). The DNA for the CDR3 is TGTGCCACCAGTCCGAGACCCCAGGGGAACACTGAAGCTTTCTTT. Protein sequence: CATSPRPQGNTEAFF.

In its sample, this clone was seen once. The gene calls are TRBV11-2 and TRBJ2-1; 13 bases align to TRBD2. The CDR3 is made up of 15 amino acids. The germline V gene encodes CDR1 SGHAT and CDR2 FQNNGV. The V segment lost 4 bases and the J segment 4 bases; nucleotides outside the gene matches: 1. CDR3 in DNA: TGTGCCAGCAGCTCGACTAGCGGGGGGTACAATGAGCAGTTCTTC. This translates into CASSSTSGGYNEQFF. Using reference TRBV11-2 and TRBJ2-1 for the parts outside the CDR3, the full variable domain is EAGVAQSPRYKIIEKRQSVAFWCNPISGHATLYWYQQILGQGPKLLIQFQNNGVVDDSQLPKDRFSAERLKGVDSTLKIQPAKLEDSAVYLCASSSTSGGYNEQFFGPGTRLTVL.

The CDR3 bases are TGTGCCAGCAGCCCCGCCCGGGGAATGGATGGCTACACCTTC. Protein: CASSPARGMDGYTF. The chain employs TRBV7-2 and TRBJ1-2; no reliable D call. Trimming stripped 5 bases from V and 6 bases from J, with 16 bases between. The germline V gene has CDR1 SGHTA and CDR2 FQGNSA. The CDR3 is made up of 14 amino acids.

This clone showed up just once. J is TRBJ2-2 and V is TRBV11-2; 14 bases map to TRBD2. There are 19 residues in the CDR3. Unmatched junction bases numbered 14, after V lost 7 bases and J lost 4 bases. Germline V gene sequence: CDR1 SGHAT, CDR2 FQNNGV. CDR3 DNA: TGTGCCAGCACCCTAGGACTAGCGGGAGGACGAAGGGGCACCGGGGAGCTGTTTTTT. Residues: CASTLGLAGGRRGTGELFF.

This clone showed up just once. This chain connects TRBV14 to TRBJ2-1; 12 bases agree with TRBD2. Germline CDR1 SGHDN, CDR2 FVKESK. The CDR3 extends over 23 amino acids. With 0 bases clipped from V and 7 bases from J, the junction kept 25 bases outside the gene matches. CDR3 amino acids: CASSQDAPTGLRASGGVRNEQFF. Written as DNA, the CDR3 is TGTGCCAGCAGCCAAGACGCCCCGACGGGGTTAAGAGCTAGCGGGGGGGTAAGAAATGAGCAGTTCTTC.

This clone came up once. As DNA, the CDR3 is TGTGCCAGCAGCTTGGCCGTTGTAACGGGGGGAGGATACAATGAGCAGTTCTTC. Residues: CASSLAVVTGGGYNEQFF. The J gene is TRBJ2-1, the V gene TRBV5-6; 7 bases map to TRBD2. The CDR3 loop spans 18 amino acids. Germline V gene data show CDR1 as SGHDT and CDR2 as YYEEEE. J gave up 4 bases and V 0 bases, and 13 bases lay outside the gene matches.

The chain recombines TRBV29-1 with TRBJ1-5; D is possibly TRBD1 (6 bases). Germline V lookup: CDR1 SQVTM, CDR2 ANQGSEA. There are 15 residues in the CDR3. The ends were cut back, 4 bases at V and 5 bases at J, with 18 bases in the middle. The CDR3 DNA is TGCAGCGTTGTGATCTCAGGGGTTCGTGATCAGCCCCAGCATTTT. It codes for CSVVISGVRDQPQHF.

The chain is built from TRBV5-1 and TRBJ2-3; TRBD1 matches at 9 bases. The CDR3 is made up of 17 amino acids. Germline V gene data show CDR1 as SGHRS and CDR2 as YFSETQ. Unmatched junction bases numbered 5, after V lost 0 bases and J lost 0 bases. The CDR3 here is CASSLAPGQGSTDTQYF. CDR3 sequence (DNA): TGCGCCAGCAGCTTGGCCCCGGGACAGGGAAGCACAGATACGCAGTATTTT. Drawing the rest from reference TRBV5-1 and TRBJ2-3, the complete variable domain is KAGVTQTPRYLIKTRGQQVTLSCSPISGHRSVSWYQQTPGQGLQFLFEYFSETQRNKGNFPGRFSGRQFSNSRSEMNVSTLELGDSALYLCASSLAPGQGSTDTQYFGPGTRLTVL.

The genes are TRBV28 and TRBJ2-2, with 7 bases aligning to TRBD1. CDR3 length: 19 amino acids. V gave up 6 bases and J gave up 6 bases; unmatched junction bases: 22. Per germline, CDR1 MDHEN and CDR2 SYDVKM. The CDR3 region is CASSLGTARFAGPSGELFF. Here the CDR3 DNA reads TGTGCCAGCAGCCTTGGGACAGCACGGTTTGCGGGTCCTTCCGGGGAGCTGTTTTTT.

CDR3 coding DNA: TGTGCCAGCAGCTTGCGGTTGGGGGCCTCAGAAGCTTTCTTT. It is translated as CASSLRLGASEAFF. V and J are TRBV7-2 and TRBJ1-1, with a weak D call TRBD1 (6 bases). Trimming cost V 3 bases and J 8 bases, with 16 bases left between them. The CDR3 is made up of 14 amino acids. Germline V lookup: CDR1 SGHTA, CDR2 FQGNSA.

As for this clone: Other DNA sequences in this sample translate to the same CDR3. CDR3 DNA: TGTGCCACTAGCTCCCCCCACAGGGGTTTGGGCTACGAGCAGTACTTC. This translates into CATSSPHRGLGYEQYF. The chain joins TRBV15 to TRBJ2-7, with 7 bases identical to TRBD1. With 9 bases clipped from V and 3 bases from J, the junction kept 17 bases outside the gene matches. Germline loops: CDR1 LNHNV, CDR2 YYDKDF (reference sequence). This CDR3 has 16 amino acids.

Notes on this clone: Sequence at one end of the junction differs from germline and may be a read error. V gene TRBV28 combines with J gene TRBJ1-3; D not certain. Germline CDR1 and CDR2: MDHEN and SYDVKM. This CDR3 has 13 residues. The CDR3 sequence is CASKVDSGDTIYF. The CDR3 nucleotides read TGTGCCAGCAAGGTGGACTCTGGAGACACCATATATTTT.

V gene TRBV30 combines with J gene TRBJ1-1, with D hard to call. Deletions cut 5 bases from V and 3 bases from J, with 10 bases between. This CDR3 region has 12 residues. Germline assignment: CDR1 GTSNPN and CDR2 SVGIG (reference sequence). DNA of the CDR3: TGTGCCTGGGAGGGTCGGTACACTGAAGCTTTCTTT. It translates to CAWEGRYTEAFF.

This chain links TRBV5-1 with TRBJ2-5; no clear D gene. This CDR3 is 14 amino acids long. The ends were cut back, 6 bases at V and 5 bases at J, with 17 bases in the middle. CDR1 SGHRS and CDR2 YFSETQ come from the germline V gene. The CDR3 loop is CASTRDLAIETQYF. CDR3 nucleotide sequence: TGCGCCAGCACCCGCGACTTAGCTATCGAGACCCAGTACTTC.

This chain connects TRBV19 to TRBJ2-7; D perhaps matches TRBD1 (5 bases). This CDR3 has 13 amino acids. The ends were cut back, 5 bases at V and 1 base at J, with 9 bases in the middle. Germline values: CDR1 LNHDA, CDR2 SQIVND (reference sequence). CDR3 sequence: CASSPDRSYEQYF. The DNA for the CDR3 is TGTGCCAGTAGTCCCGACAGATCCTACGAGCAGTACTTC. Complete variable domain (other parts from reference TRBV19 and TRBJ2-7): DGGITQSPKYLFRKEGQNVTLSCEQNLNHDAMYWYRQDPGQGLRLIYYSQIVNDFQKGDIAEGYSVSREKKESFPLTVTSAQKNPTAFYLCASSPDRSYEQYFGPGTRLTVT.

The genes are TRBV30 and TRBJ2-7, with 7 nucleotides matching TRBD1. The CDR3 consists of 15 residues. Germline CDR1 reads GTSNPN; CDR2 reads SVGIG (reference sequence). J was trimmed by 1 base and V by 3 bases; bases with no gene match: 9. Here the CDR3 DNA reads TGTGCCTGGAGCAGCTTTGGGACAGCTTCCTACGAGCAGTACTTC. Its protein product is CAWSSFGTASYEQYF.